These 29 T cell receptor beta chains were all obtained from the same sample, sequenced in a study of monozygotic twins with inflammatory bowel disease. With the 5' RACE reads reprocessed, TCRdb shows one record per CDR3 protein and no DNA. In total, the table holds under 200,000 distinct CDR3 sequences. The sequencing input was blood. All receptors come from a human donor with ulcerative colitis or Crohn's disease, or a healthy co-twin of an affected twin (not recorded which).

The chain combines TRBV27 with TRBJ1-1; absent DNA, TCRdb's TRBD1 call cannot be checked. This CDR3 comprises 14 residues. Germline V gene sequence: CDR1 MNHEY, CDR2 SMNVEV (reference sequence). This CDR3 is CASSLPGRRTEAFF.

The rearrangement uses TRBV5-4 and TRBJ2-1; the TCRdb D gene call, TRBD2, has no DNA to confirm it. This CDR3 has 17 amino acids. The germline CDR1 and CDR2 sequences are SGHNT and YYREEE (reference sequence). The CDR3: CASSSSSSGSSYNEQFF.

The V call is TRBV5-1, the J call TRBJ2-1; TCRdb outputs TRBD2, but without DNA this stays unchecked. There are 18 residues in the CDR3. CDR1 SGHRS and CDR2 YFSETQ come from the germline V gene. This chain's CDR3 is CASSLAHSGPSSYNEQFF.

The V gene is TRBV7-7, the J gene TRBJ2-2; the D call of TRBD2 rests on TCRdb alone, since no DNA is present to check it. The CDR3 extends over 13 amino acids. CDR1 is SSHAT and CDR2 is FNYEAQ in the germline V gene (reference sequence). CDR3 loop: CASSKRGSGELFF.

This chain joins TRBV20-1 and TRBJ2-5; TCRdb indicates TRBD2, and absent DNA this call remains unverified. Germline loops: CDR1 DFQATT, CDR2 SNEGSKA (reference sequence). The CDR3 sequence is 13 residues long. CDR3: CSARGLAVETQYF.

The genes are TRBV20-1 and TRBJ2-6; the D call from TCRdb, TRBD1, cannot be confirmed without DNA. The CDR3 extends over 16 amino acids. Looked up from germline, CDR1 is DFQATT and CDR2 is SNEGSKA (reference sequence). CDR3 sequence reads: CSAIWTAYSGANVLTF.

The rearrangement links TRBV4-3 to TRBJ1-4. CDR1 LGHNA and CDR2 YSLEER come from the germline V gene. The CDR3 runs to 16 residues. CDR3 amino acids: CASSQEGRETNEKLFF.

The gene calls are TRBV20-1 and TRBJ2-2; TCRdb's D call of TRBD2 is untestable without DNA. The CDR3 extends over 15 amino acids. Germline CDR1 reads DFQATT; CDR2 reads SNEGSKA (reference sequence). The CDR3: CSASYKRDDTGELFF.

The chain recombines TRBV5-1 with TRBJ2-2; the D call of TRBD1 rests on TCRdb alone, since no DNA is present to check it. The CDR3 has 16 residues. In germline, CDR1 is SGHRS, CDR2 YFSETQ. The CDR3 spells CASSELGAALTGELFF.

This chain links TRBV27 with TRBJ2-7; TCRdb selects TRBD1, and the lack of DNA leaves this call unchecked. Germline CDR1 and CDR2: MNHEY and SMNVEV (reference sequence). This CDR3 region has 14 residues. CDR3 sequence reads: CASSPRLGPYEQYF.

The chain links TRBV7-9 to TRBJ1-1; TCRdb's D call of TRBD1 is untestable without DNA. Germline V gene data show CDR1 as SEHNR and CDR2 as FQNEAQ (reference sequence). The CDR3 contains 14 residues. This CDR3 is CASSSFDRLTEAFF.

J is TRBJ1-1 and V is TRBV7-9; TCRdb reports TRBD1, a call that lacks DNA to check it against. The CDR3 length is 16 residues. The germline gives CDR1 SEHNR, CDR2 FQNEAQ (reference sequence). The CDR3 sequence: CAGKTGLLGSGTEAFF.

The CDR3 reads CASSRDASNSPLHF. The chain recombines TRBV5-4 with TRBJ1-6; TCRdb picks TRBD1, but there is no DNA to check that call. Per the germline V gene, CDR1 is SGHNT and CDR2 is YYREEE (reference sequence). The length of the CDR3 is 14 residues. The full variable domain, its missing parts supplied by reference TRBV5-4 and TRBJ1-6, is ETGVTQSPTHLIKTRGQQVTLRCSSQSGHNTVSWYQQALGQGPQFIFQYYREEENGRGNFPPRFSGLQFPNYSSELNVNALELDDSALYLCASSRDASNSPLHFGNGTRLTVT.

This chain links TRBV12-5 with TRBJ2-5. CDR1 and CDR2 from the germline V gene are LGHNT and FRNRAP. This CDR3 is 12 amino acids long. The CDR3 sequence is CASGLEQETQYF.

This chain uses TRBV12-3 or TRBV12-4 with TRBJ1-1; TCRdb gives TRBD1 as the D gene, but with no DNA this cannot be confirmed. The CDR3 consists of 13 residues. The CDR3 loop is CASSLGGHTEAFF.

V is TRBV13 and J is TRBJ1-5; TCRdb indicates TRBD1, and absent DNA this call remains unverified. This CDR3 contains 14 residues. CDR1 PRHDT and CDR2 FYEKMQ come from the germline V gene (reference sequence). The CDR3 sequence is CASSEAQGEQPQHF.

The CDR3 loop reads CSASTSGGPSTDTQYF. The chain employs TRBV20-1 and TRBJ2-3; TCRdb's assignment of TRBD2 cannot be checked, as there is no DNA. The CDR3 runs to 16 residues. Germline values: CDR1 DFQATT, CDR2 SNEGSKA (reference sequence).

The chain uses TRBV27 and TRBJ2-5. Germline-derived CDR1 and CDR2 are MNHEY and SMNVEV (reference sequence). The CDR3 covers 12 residues. This CDR3 reads CARTQAQETQYF.

The CDR3 is CAWQGNTYEQYF. This chain connects TRBV30 to TRBJ2-7; TCRdb gives TRBD1 as the D gene, but with no DNA this cannot be confirmed. CDR1 GTSNPN and CDR2 SVGIG come from the germline V gene (reference sequence). This CDR3 has 12 residues.

The chain carries TRBV19 and TRBJ1-2; TCRdb names TRBD1, which stays unverified in the absence of DNA. Germline values: CDR1 LNHDA, CDR2 SQIVND (reference sequence). This CDR3 has 13 amino acids. This CDR3 is CASMTGQLYGYTF. The whole variable domain, remainder taken from reference TRBV19 and TRBJ1-2, is DGGITQSPKYLFRKEGQNVTLSCEQNLNHDAMYWYRQDPGQGLRLIYYSQIVNDFQKGDIAEGYSVSREKKESFPLTVTSAQKNPTAFYLCASMTGQLYGYTFGSGTRLTVV.

The chain uses TRBV5-5 and TRBJ2-1; TCRdb designates TRBD1, a call that cannot be tested without DNA. This CDR3 contains 17 residues. Germline assignment: CDR1 SGHKS and CDR2 YYEKEE (reference sequence). CDR3 in amino acids: CASSRTGTGGSYNEQFF.

The chain is built from TRBV7-3 and TRBJ2-1; TCRdb calls TRBD1, which cannot be checked without DNA. Germline CDR1 SGHTA, CDR2 FQGTGA. The CDR3 sequence is 15 residues long. This CDR3 reads CASSLRGPGYNEQFF. The variable domain in full, with the rest retrieved from reference TRBV7-3 and TRBJ2-1, is GAGVSQTPSNKVTEKGKYVELRCDPISGHTALYWYRQSLGQGPEFLIYFQGTGAADDSGLPNDRFFAVRPEGSVSTLKIQRTERGDSAVYLCASSLRGPGYNEQFFGPGTRLTVL.

The chain has TRBV10-3 and TRBJ1-1; TCRdb designates TRBD1, a call that cannot be tested without DNA. Germline V CDR1 and CDR2: ENHRY, SYGVKD. The CDR3 sequence is 16 residues long. CDR3 sequence: CAISQRGGQMNTEAFF.

The rearrangement joins TRBV5-1 to TRBJ2-3; as DNA is missing, the TRBD1 call by TCRdb cannot be tested. The CDR3 runs to 15 residues. Germline V gene data show CDR1 as SGHRS and CDR2 as YFSETQ. The chain's CDR3 is CASSLGPGSTDTQYF.

The chain is built from TRBV29-1 and TRBJ2-1; TCRdb's assignment of TRBD2 cannot be checked, as there is no DNA. Germline assignment: CDR1 SQVTM and CDR2 ANQGSEA. The CDR3 spans 14 residues. This CDR3 is CSVGTRLYGGEQFF.

The V and J genes are TRBV18 and TRBJ2-3; TCRdb's D call of TRBD2 is untestable without DNA. From germline, CDR1 is KGHSH and CDR2 LQKENI. The CDR3 consists of 19 residues. CDR3 sequence: CASSPLNAASGSRTDTQYF.

The chain has TRBV7-2 and TRBJ1-1. The CDR3 totals 13 residues. Per the germline V gene, CDR1 is SGHTA and CDR2 is FQGNSA. The CDR3: CASSFPWNTEAFF.

V and J are TRBV5-4 and TRBJ2-7. The germline gives CDR1 SGHNT, CDR2 YYREEE (reference sequence). This CDR3 is 15 amino acids long. The CDR3 loop reads CASSLDGSTTYEQYF. The full variable domain, in which reference TRBV5-4 and TRBJ2-7 provide the parts outside the CDR3, is ETGVTQSPTHLIKTRGQQVTLRCSSQSGHNTVSWYQQALGQGPQFIFQYYREEENGRGNFPPRFSGLQFPNYSSELNVNALELDDSALYLCASSLDGSTTYEQYFGPGTRLTVT.

The V call is TRBV28, the J call TRBJ1-2; the TCRdb call, TRBD1, lacks DNA for checking. This CDR3 is 14 amino acids long. Germline loops: CDR1 MDHEN, CDR2 SYDVKM. The CDR3 spells CASSFQGANYGYTF.